These T cell receptor beta chains were read from a single sample in a study of T-cell reconstitution after alpha-beta-depleted transplantation in children. TCRdb re-analysed the PCR reads in MiXCR, keeping a single row per CDR3 protein. The repertoire holds more than 15,000 distinct CDR3 sequences, 9.5% to 15% seen once, with over 55% in the top ten. This material consisted of PBMCs, mostly from graft donor cells, taken 180 days after TCRalphabeta/CD19-depleted stem cell transplant. All receptors derive from a boy under two years old who had a stem cell transplant for Wiskott-Aldrich syndrome, so the T cells may come from the graft donor. CDR3s include the opening cysteine and the closing phenylalanine or tryptophan. A D gene is named only where the DNA matches it firmly. Only some rows state a clone size, as once, few, many or a class for expanded clones.

D gene: TRBD2
V gene: TRBV15
J gene: TRBJ2-2
clone size: -
CDR3 protein: CATSSIRLAANTGELFF
CDR3 DNA: TGTGCCACCAGCAGTATTCGACTAGCAGCGAACACCGGGGAGCTGTTTTTT

D gene: -
V gene: TRBV7-6
J gene: TRBJ1-3
clone size: few
CDR3 protein: CASSLGIGVTGNTIYF
CDR3 DNA: TGTGCCAGCAGCTTAGGAATCGGTGTAACGGGAAACACCATATATTTT

D gene: TRBD2
V gene: TRBV5-1
J gene: TRBJ2-1
clone size: few
CDR3 protein: CASSLSTSVGEQFF
CDR3 DNA: TGCGCCAGCAGCTTGTCGACTAGCGTAGGCGAGCAGTTCTTC

D gene: -
V gene: TRBV20-1
J gene: TRBJ1-4
clone size: many
CDR3 protein: CSARDDLGREREKLFF
CDR3 DNA: TGCAGTGCTAGAGACGATTTGGGCAGGGAGAGGGAAAAACTGTTTTTT

D gene: TRBD1
V gene: TRBV20-1
J gene: TRBJ2-7
clone size: few
CDR3 protein: CSASTGDRGTYEQYF
CDR3 DNA: TGCAGTGCTTCCACCGGGGACAGGGGTACCTACGAGCAGTACTTC

D gene: -
V gene: TRBV2
J gene: TRBJ1-1
clone size: medium-sized
CDR3 protein: CASSLEGGDTEAFF
CDR3 DNA: TGTGCCAGCTCTCTTGAGGGGGGGGACACTGAAGCTTTCTTT

D gene: TRBD1
V gene: TRBV29-1
J gene: TRBJ1-2
clone size: many
CDR3 protein: CSVVTGTGVKGYTF
CDR3 DNA: TGCAGCGTCGTCACCGGGACAGGGGTAAAAGGCTACACCTTC

D gene: TRBD1
V gene: TRBV11-2
J gene: TRBJ2-1
clone size: many
CDR3 protein: CASSPRTGGFEQFF
CDR3 DNA: TGTGCCAGCAGCCCCCGAACAGGGGGCTTTGAGCAGTTCTTC

D gene: -
V gene: TRBV5-6
J gene: TRBJ2-7
clone size: many
CDR3 protein: CASSFLGGYEQYF
CDR3 DNA: TGTGCCAGCAGCTTCTTGGGTGGCTACGAGCAGTACTTC

D gene: -
V gene: TRBV6-2/TRBV6-3
J gene: TRBJ2-5
clone size: many
CDR3 protein: CASSYGRGQETQYF
CDR3 DNA: TGTGCCAGCAGTTACGGCAGGGGCCAAGAGACCCAGTACTTC

D gene: TRBD2
V gene: TRBV4-1
J gene: TRBJ2-7
clone size: few
CDR3 protein: CASSHITGTRSYEQYF
CDR3 DNA: TGCGCCAGCAGCCATATTACCGGGACTAGAAGTTACGAGCAGTACTTC

D gene: TRBD2
V gene: TRBV5-1
J gene: TRBJ2-1
clone size: many
CDR3 protein: CASEPSGLGAYNEQFF
CDR3 DNA: TGCGCCAGCGAGCCGTCGGGACTAGGGGCCTACAATGAGCAGTTCTTC

D gene: -
V gene: TRBV15
J gene: TRBJ2-3
clone size: medium-sized
CDR3 protein: CATSRDRRERSDTQYF
CDR3 DNA: TGTGCCACCAGCAGAGATCGGAGGGAGAGGTCAGATACGCAGTATTTT

D gene: -
V gene: TRBV30
J gene: TRBJ2-1
clone size: few
CDR3 protein: CALDLSSYNEQFF
CDR3 DNA: TGTGCCCTTGACTTGAGCTCCTACAATGAGCAGTTCTTC

D gene: TRBD1
V gene: TRBV24-1
J gene: TRBJ2-1
clone size: -
CDR3 protein: CATSDRGRLGQFF
CDR3 DNA: TGTGCCACCAGCGACAGGGGTAGGTTGGGGCAGTTCTTC

D gene: TRBD2
V gene: TRBV5-1
J gene: TRBJ2-1
clone size: many
CDR3 protein: CASSLGLAGISSYNEQFF
CDR3 DNA: TGCGCCAGCAGCTTGGGACTAGCGGGAATATCATCCTACAATGAGCAGTTCTTC

D gene: -
V gene: TRBV5-1
J gene: TRBJ2-1
clone size: many
CDR3 protein: CASSLIENEQFF
CDR3 DNA: TGCGCCAGCAGCTTGATAGAAAATGAGCAGTTCTTC

D gene: TRBD2
V gene: TRBV11-2
J gene: TRBJ2-1
clone size: few
CDR3 protein: CASSLDGTSYNEQFF
CDR3 DNA: TGTGCCAGCAGCTTAGATGGGACTAGCTACAATGAGCAGTTCTTC

D gene: -
V gene: TRBV28
J gene: TRBJ1-5
clone size: few
CDR3 protein: CASSLFRFNQPQHF
CDR3 DNA: TGTGCCAGCAGTTTATTCAGGTTCAATCAGCCCCAGCATTTT

D gene: -
V gene: TRBV25-1
J gene: TRBJ1-2
clone size: many
CDR3 protein: CASSVGGVTYGYTF
CDR3 DNA: TGTGCCAGCAGTGTTGGAGGGGTGACCTATGGCTACACCTTC

D gene: -
V gene: TRBV12-3/TRBV12-4
J gene: TRBJ2-6
clone size: -
CDR3 protein: CASSFRSGPGANVLTF
CDR3 DNA: TGTGCCAGCAGTTTTCGGTCCGGACCTGGGGCCAACGTCCTGACTTTC

D gene: -
V gene: TRBV9
J gene: TRBJ2-7
clone size: many
CDR3 protein: CASSVDYSPSYEQYF
CDR3 DNA: TGTGCCAGCAGCGTCGACTATTCCCCCTCCTACGAGCAGTACTTC

D gene: -
V gene: TRBV6-5
J gene: TRBJ1-2
clone size: few
CDR3 protein: CASSSVGGLDGYTF
CDR3 DNA: TGTGCCAGCAGTTCCGTAGGGGGGCTCGATGGCTACACCTTC

D gene: -
V gene: TRBV28
J gene: TRBJ2-7
clone size: -
CDR3 protein: CASSFNRRSVASYEQYF
CDR3 DNA: TGTGCCAGCAGTTTTAACAGGAGGTCGGTCGCGTCCTACGAGCAGTACTTC

D gene: -
V gene: TRBV7-9
J gene: TRBJ2-3
clone size: many
CDR3 protein: CASSLRGWGPDTQYF
CDR3 DNA: TGTGCCAGCAGCTTAAGAGGATGGGGGCCAGATACGCAGTATTTT

D gene: -
V gene: TRBV14
J gene: TRBJ2-1
clone size: -
CDR3 protein: CASSQVPGWSYNEQFF
CDR3 DNA: TGTGCCAGCAGCCAAGTCCCAGGATGGTCCTACAATGAGCAGTTCTTC

D gene: TRBD1
V gene: TRBV7-9
J gene: TRBJ1-1
clone size: many
CDR3 protein: CASSSPGTEGYRNTEAFF
CDR3 DNA: TGTGCCAGCAGCTCACCCGGGACAGAGGGGTACCGGAACACTGAAGCTTTCTTT

D gene: -
V gene: TRBV20-1
J gene: TRBJ2-5
clone size: medium-sized
CDR3 protein: CSASIDSGTKETQYF
CDR3 DNA: TGCAGTGCTAGTATAGACAGCGGAACTAAAGAGACCCAGTACTTC

D gene: TRBD1
V gene: TRBV7-9
J gene: TRBJ1-5
clone size: many
CDR3 protein: CASSWDRGYNQPQHF
CDR3 DNA: TGTGCCAGCAGCTGGGACAGGGGTTACAATCAGCCCCAGCATTTT

D gene: -
V gene: TRBV3-1
J gene: TRBJ2-5
clone size: -
CDR3 protein: CASSSLGTPRRF
CDR3 DNA: TGTGCCAGCAGCTCCTTAGGGACACCCCGTCGGTTC

D gene: -
V gene: TRBV12-2
J gene: TRBJ1-2
clone size: -
CDR3 protein: CASRPYGYTF
CDR3 DNA: TGTGCAAGTCGCCCCTATGGCTACACCTTC

D gene: -
V gene: TRBV15
J gene: TRBJ1-5
clone size: many
CDR3 protein: CATSSVWGVGNQPQHF
CDR3 DNA: TGTGCCACCAGCAGTGTTTGGGGGGTCGGCAATCAGCCCCAGCATTTT

D gene: -
V gene: TRBV6-1
J gene: TRBJ1-5
clone size: -
CDR3 protein: CASSEGRVSNQPQHF
CDR3 DNA: TGTGCCAGCAGTGAAGGGAGGGTGAGCAATCAGCCCCAGCATTTT

D gene: -
V gene: TRBV5-1
J gene: TRBJ1-1
clone size: few
CDR3 protein: CASSLKQGGEAFF
CDR3 DNA: TGCGCCAGCAGCTTAAAACAGGGTGGTGAAGCTTTCTTT

D gene: -
V gene: TRBV7-9
J gene: TRBJ2-1
clone size: -
CDR3 protein: CASSLLASSYNEQFF
CDR3 DNA: TGTGCCAGCAGCTTACTAGCGTCCTCCTACAATGAGCAGTTCTTC

D gene: -
V gene: TRBV15
J gene: TRBJ2-1
clone size: many
CDR3 protein: CATSRSRDKTHREQFF
CDR3 DNA: TGTGCCACCAGCCGAAGCCGGGACAAGACCCACCGTGAGCAGTTCTTC

D gene: -
V gene: TRBV10-1
J gene: TRBJ1-1
clone size: few
CDR3 protein: CASTLGGPNTEAFF
CDR3 DNA: TGCGCCAGCACTCTTGGCGGTCCGAACACTGAAGCTTTCTTT

D gene: TRBD1
V gene: TRBV5-1
J gene: TRBJ2-5
clone size: -
CDR3 protein: CASSYGQEETQYF
CDR3 DNA: TGCGCCAGCAGCTACGGACAGGAGGAGACCCAGTACTTC

D gene: -
V gene: TRBV5-1
J gene: TRBJ2-3
clone size: medium-sized
CDR3 protein: CASSAGSTSTDTQYF
CDR3 DNA: TGCGCCAGCAGCGCGGGGAGTACTAGCACAGATACGCAGTATTTT

D gene: -
V gene: TRBV12-3/TRBV12-4
J gene: TRBJ2-3
clone size: few
CDR3 protein: CASSGWGTTDTQYF
CDR3 DNA: TGTGCCAGCAGTGGGTGGGGGACCACAGATACGCAGTATTTT

D gene: -
V gene: TRBV20-1
J gene: TRBJ2-1
clone size: many
CDR3 protein: CSASGRDRPRRQFF
CDR3 DNA: TGCAGTGCTAGCGGTCGTGACAGGCCCCGACGGCAGTTCTTC

D gene: -
V gene: TRBV20-1
J gene: TRBJ1-1
clone size: many
CDR3 protein: CSAPGQILTEAFF
CDR3 DNA: TGCAGTGCCCCCGGACAGATCCTAACTGAAGCTTTCTTT

D gene: -
V gene: TRBV7-9
J gene: TRBJ2-1
clone size: many
CDR3 protein: CASSGGGSSYNEQFF
CDR3 DNA: TGTGCCAGCAGCGGAGGGGGGAGCTCCTACAATGAGCAGTTCTTC

D gene: TRBD2
V gene: TRBV3-1
J gene: TRBJ2-7
clone size: few
CDR3 protein: CASSRTSYEQYF
CDR3 DNA: TGTGCCAGCAGCCGGACTAGCTACGAGCAGTACTTC

D gene: -
V gene: TRBV30
J gene: TRBJ2-5
clone size: -
CDR3 protein: CAWSVWETQYF
CDR3 DNA: TGTGCCTGGAGTGTATGGGAGACCCAGTACTTC

D gene: -
V gene: TRBV10-3
J gene: TRBJ1-5
clone size: many
CDR3 protein: CAISEGRQGYQPQHF
CDR3 DNA: TGTGCCATCAGTGAGGGTCGGCAGGGGTATCAGCCCCAGCATTTT

D gene: -
V gene: TRBV7-9
J gene: TRBJ1-3
clone size: many
CDR3 protein: CASSLVGSTGNTIYF
CDR3 DNA: TGTGCCAGCAGCTTAGTAGGTTCCACTGGAAACACCATATATTTT

D gene: -
V gene: TRBV3-1
J gene: TRBJ2-7
clone size: -
CDR3 protein: CASSRTSTYEQYF
CDR3 DNA: TGTGCCAGCAGCCGGACGTCGACCTACGAGCAGTACTTC

D gene: TRBD1
V gene: TRBV20-1
J gene: TRBJ1-1
clone size: few
CDR3 protein: CSARLDRGIGTEAFF
CDR3 DNA: TGCAGTGCTAGACTGGACAGGGGGATAGGCACTGAAGCTTTCTTT

D gene: -
V gene: TRBV5-1
J gene: TRBJ1-4
clone size: many
CDR3 protein: CASSLRSATTNEKLFF
CDR3 DNA: TGCGCCAGCAGCTTGAGGTCCGCTACAACTAATGAAAAACTGTTTTTT

D gene: -
V gene: TRBV5-1
J gene: TRBJ1-4
clone size: -
CDR3 protein: CASSLGQREKLFF
CDR3 DNA: TGCGCCAGCAGCTTGGGACAACGGGAAAAACTGTTTTTT

D gene: -
V gene: TRBV7-9
J gene: TRBJ2-1
clone size: -
CDR3 protein: CASSVFGNEQFF
CDR3 DNA: TGTGCCAGCAGCGTTTTCGGAAATGAGCAGTTCTTC

D gene: -
V gene: TRBV28
J gene: TRBJ2-7
clone size: few
CDR3 protein: CASSLSLYGDPYEQYF
CDR3 DNA: TGTGCCAGCAGTTTATCCCTCTACGGGGATCCTTACGAGCAGTACTTC

D gene: -
V gene: TRBV7-9
J gene: TRBJ2-1
clone size: -
CDR3 protein: CASTLGRTYNEQFF
CDR3 DNA: TGTGCCAGCACCTTGGGGCGGACCTACAATGAGCAGTTCTTC

D gene: TRBD1
V gene: TRBV6-5
J gene: TRBJ1-1
clone size: many
CDR3 protein: CASSSRQGLRNTEAFF
CDR3 DNA: TGTGCCAGCAGTTCCCGACAGGGGCTCCGGAACACTGAAGCTTTCTTT

D gene: -
V gene: TRBV10-1
J gene: TRBJ2-3
clone size: -
CDR3 protein: CATSRGTTTDTQYF
CDR3 DNA: TGCGCCACCTCACGGGGGACCACCACAGATACGCAGTATTTT

D gene: TRBD1
V gene: TRBV3-1
J gene: TRBJ2-7
clone size: many
CDR3 protein: CASSQDPWTGGGEQYF
CDR3 DNA: TGTGCCAGCAGCCAAGATCCTTGGACAGGGGGGGGCGAGCAGTACTTC

D gene: TRBD1
V gene: TRBV29-1
J gene: TRBJ1-2
clone size: once
CDR3 protein: CSVEVRGHYGYTF
CDR3 DNA: TGCAGCGTTGAGGTCAGGGGGCACTATGGCTACACCTTC

D gene: TRBD1
V gene: TRBV15
J gene: TRBJ1-2
clone size: -
CDR3 protein: CATSRVRDSPDGGYTF
CDR3 DNA: TGTGCCACCAGCAGGGTACGGGACAGCCCTGATGGAGGCTACACCTTC

D gene: -
V gene: TRBV7-6
J gene: TRBJ2-5
clone size: few
CDR3 protein: CASSLGGRQETQYF
CDR3 DNA: TGTGCCAGCAGTCTCGGGGGGCGCCAAGAGACCCAGTACTTC